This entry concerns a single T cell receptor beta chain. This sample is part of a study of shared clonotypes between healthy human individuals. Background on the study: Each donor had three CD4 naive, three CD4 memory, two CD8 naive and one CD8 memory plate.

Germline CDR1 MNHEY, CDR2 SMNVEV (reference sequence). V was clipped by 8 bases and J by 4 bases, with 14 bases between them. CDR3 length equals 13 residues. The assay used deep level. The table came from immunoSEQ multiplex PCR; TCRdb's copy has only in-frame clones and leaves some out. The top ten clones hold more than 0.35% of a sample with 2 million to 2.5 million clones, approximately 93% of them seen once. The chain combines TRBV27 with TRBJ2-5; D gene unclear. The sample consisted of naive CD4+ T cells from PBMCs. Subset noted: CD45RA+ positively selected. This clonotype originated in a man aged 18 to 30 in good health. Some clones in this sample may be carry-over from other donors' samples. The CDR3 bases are TGTGCCAGCTCTGACCTTCAACTAGAGACCCAGTACTTC. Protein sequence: CASSDLQLETQYF.